This T cell receptor beta chain stems from a study of regulatory T cells in long-lasting Graves disease. Arm-PCR of CDR3 regions and iRepertoire HTBI primers were the basis on which TCR beta libraries were built. Under the authors' procedure: Samples collectively showed 62 TRBV and some 14 TRBJ segments. TCRdb processed the multiplex PCR reads anew with MiXCR; each CDR3 protein has one entry. These V and J calls originate from TCRdb's pipeline instead of the authors' own analysis. The sample has hundreds of thousands of distinct CDR3 sequences; under 25% are singletons. Study-wide points: In persistent patients, shared public clonotypes (2,741) outnumbered those in new patients (about 970). Accuracy might have suffered from few samples.

This clonotype was observed many times. Its antigen remains unidentified. The time point is: persistent/refractory GD, antithyroid drugs over 5 years with positive TRAb. Preparation of the TCR library used RNA extracted from PBMCs. The V end was cut by 4 bases, the J end by 9 bases, with 13 bases between. Germline CDR1 is SNHLY and CDR2 is FYNNEI. CDR3 length: 14 amino acids. The source was peripheral blood mononuclear cells (PBMCs), collected when the disease was refractory, from a patient treated with antithyroid drugs. This rearrangement joins TRBV2 to TRBJ1-6; no firm D call. This clonotype was obtained from a female donor with Graves disease. In DNA, the CDR3 is TGTGCCAGCAGTGCGGAGGGATCGGGTTCACCCCTCCACTTT. This sequence encodes CASSAEGSGSPLHF.